These T cell receptor beta chains were read from a single sample in a study of PD-1 and CTLA-4 blockade in melanoma. This table comes from immunoSEQ multiplex PCR, and its TCRdb copy is limited to in-frame clones, with some not included. The sample lists about 28,000 clones, less than 90% occurring once. Sequenced here: CD8+ T cells from peripheral blood, sampled before anti-PD-1 treatment. The receptors originated from a human donor with melanoma. Each CDR3 is given with its conserved first and last residue. A D gene is named only where the DNA matches it firmly. Not every row has a clone size; where given, it reads once, few, many or a size class.

clone_size: .; v_call: TRBV5-5; d_call: .; j_call: TRBJ1-3; cdr3_aa: CASSLGPYGNTIYF; cdr3_nt: TGTGCCAGCAGCTTGGGGCCCTACGGAAACACCATATATTTT
clone_size: .; v_call: TRBV27; d_call: .; j_call: TRBJ2-7; cdr3_aa: CASSPDNEPGHEQYF; cdr3_nt: TGTGCCAGCAGTCCGGACAACGAACCGGGCCACGAGCAGTACTTC
clone_size: .; v_call: TRBV5-1; d_call: .; j_call: TRBJ1-1; cdr3_aa: CASSLVGGGETEAFF; cdr3_nt: TGCGCCAGCAGCTTGGTTGGGGGAGGGGAAACTGAAGCTTTCTTT
clone_size: .; v_call: TRBV7-9; d_call: .; j_call: TRBJ1-1; cdr3_aa: CASSLTEAFF; cdr3_nt: TGTGCCAGCAGCTTAACTGAAGCTTTCTTT
clone_size: .; v_call: TRBV7-9; d_call: .; j_call: TRBJ2-7; cdr3_aa: CASSPTYEQYF; cdr3_nt: TGTGCCAGCAGCCCCACTTACGAGCAGTACTTC
clone_size: few; v_call: TRBV5-4; d_call: TRBD1; j_call: TRBJ1-1; cdr3_aa: CASSAQGAMGNTEAFF; cdr3_nt: TGTGCCAGCAGCGCACAGGGGGCGATGGGGAACACTGAAGCTTTCTTT
clone_size: .; v_call: TRBV4-1; d_call: .; j_call: TRBJ2-1; cdr3_aa: CASTPEGSSGNNEQFF; cdr3_nt: TGCGCCAGCACCCCCGAGGGTAGTAGCGGAAACAATGAGCAGTTCTTC
clone_size: .; v_call: TRBV10-3; d_call: .; j_call: TRBJ2-3; cdr3_aa: CAISSPGTESTDTQYF; cdr3_nt: TGTGCCATCAGTTCCCCCGGGACGGAAAGCACAGATACGCAGTATTTT
clone_size: .; v_call: TRBV30; d_call: .; j_call: TRBJ1-4; cdr3_aa: CAWDNYEKLFF; cdr3_nt: TGTGCCTGGGACAACTATGAAAAACTGTTTTTT
clone_size: .; v_call: TRBV6-5; d_call: .; j_call: TRBJ2-7; cdr3_aa: CASSMGNEQYF; cdr3_nt: TGTGCCAGCAGTATGGGAAACGAGCAGTACTTC
clone_size: .; v_call: TRBV13; d_call: TRBD2; j_call: TRBJ2-1; cdr3_aa: CASSLRLAGSNEQFF; cdr3_nt: TGTGCCAGCAGCCTCCGACTAGCGGGCAGCAATGAGCAGTTCTTC
clone_size: .; v_call: TRBV2; d_call: .; j_call: TRBJ1-5; cdr3_aa: CASRVLGGGQPQHF; cdr3_nt: TGTGCCAGCAGAGTTCTCGGGGGAGGACAGCCCCAGCATTTT
clone_size: .; v_call: TRBV3-1/TRBV3-2; d_call: .; j_call: TRBJ1-4; cdr3_aa: CASSQEKEYDEKLFF; cdr3_nt: TGTGCCAGCAGCCAAGAGAAGGAATACGATGAAAAACTGTTTTTT
clone_size: .; v_call: TRBV7-2; d_call: TRBD1; j_call: TRBJ1-2; cdr3_aa: CASSLEGDSYGYTF; cdr3_nt: TGTGCCAGCAGCTTAGAGGGGGACAGTTATGGCTACACCTTC
clone_size: .; v_call: TRBV10-1; d_call: .; j_call: TRBJ1-5; cdr3_aa: CASSETVNQPQHF; cdr3_nt: TGCGCCAGCAGTGAAACAGTTAATCAGCCCCAGCATTTT
clone_size: .; v_call: TRBV30; d_call: .; j_call: TRBJ1-1; cdr3_aa: CAWNRVRNTEAFF; cdr3_nt: TGTGCCTGGAATAGAGTGCGGAACACTGAAGCTTTCTTT
clone_size: .; v_call: TRBV5-1; d_call: .; j_call: TRBJ1-3; cdr3_aa: CASSLVGMEPKGNTIYF; cdr3_nt: TGCGCCAGCAGCTTGGTTGGGATGGAGCCTAAAGGAAACACCATATATTTT
clone_size: .; v_call: TRBV5-8; d_call: TRBD1; j_call: TRBJ1-4; cdr3_aa: CASSLGTGEEKLFF; cdr3_nt: TGTGCCAGCAGCCTTGGGACAGGAGAGGAAAAACTGTTTTTT
clone_size: .; v_call: TRBV24-1; d_call: TRBD2; j_call: TRBJ2-1; cdr3_aa: CATSENRLAGKTYNEQFF; cdr3_nt: TGTGCCACCAGTGAAAATAGACTAGCGGGCAAGACTTACAATGAGCAGTTCTTC
clone_size: .; v_call: TRBV7-9; d_call: TRBD1; j_call: TRBJ1-3; cdr3_aa: CASSLATGGAENTIYF; cdr3_nt: TGTGCCAGCAGCCTGGCGACAGGGGGCGCGGAAAACACCATATATTTT
clone_size: .; v_call: TRBV19; d_call: .; j_call: TRBJ2-7; cdr3_aa: CASSIGSSYEQYF; cdr3_nt: TGTGCCAGTAGTATCGGGTCCTCCTACGAGCAGTACTTC
clone_size: .; v_call: TRBV4-2; d_call: TRBD2; j_call: TRBJ2-1; cdr3_aa: CASSQLSTSGREEQFF; cdr3_nt: TGTGCCAGCAGCCAATTGTCGACTAGCGGGAGGGAGGAGCAGTTCTTC
clone_size: .; v_call: TRBV6-2/TRBV6-3; d_call: TRBD2; j_call: TRBJ2-5; cdr3_aa: CASSSLRAGRAGETQYF; cdr3_nt: TGTGCCAGCAGTTCCCTGCGGGCCGGGAGGGCCGGGGAGACCCAGTACTTC
clone_size: .; v_call: TRBV4-1; d_call: .; j_call: TRBJ2-7; cdr3_aa: CASSQDSGYEQYF; cdr3_nt: TGCGCCAGCAGCCAAGACTCCGGTTACGAGCAGTACTTC
clone_size: .; v_call: TRBV5-8; d_call: .; j_call: TRBJ2-3; cdr3_aa: CASSLLPDTDTQYF; cdr3_nt: TGTGCCAGCAGCTTGTTGCCAGACACAGATACGCAGTATTTT
clone_size: .; v_call: TRBV24-1; d_call: TRBD1; j_call: TRBJ2-5; cdr3_aa: CATSDYGTGEETQYF; cdr3_nt: TGTGCCACCAGTGACTACGGGACAGGAGAAGAGACCCAGTACTTC
clone_size: .; v_call: TRBV10-3; d_call: .; j_call: TRBJ2-7; cdr3_aa: CAISESLSYEQYF; cdr3_nt: TGTGCCATCAGTGAGTCGCTCTCCTACGAGCAGTACTTC
clone_size: .; v_call: TRBV9; d_call: TRBD1; j_call: TRBJ1-1; cdr3_aa: CASSAQGVNTEAFF; cdr3_nt: TGTGCCAGCAGCGCTCAGGGGGTGAACACTGAAGCTTTCTTT
clone_size: .; v_call: TRBV19; d_call: .; j_call: TRBJ1-1; cdr3_aa: CASTPDGPEAFF; cdr3_nt: TGTGCCAGTACCCCGGACGGTCCTGAAGCTTTCTTT
clone_size: .; v_call: TRBV6-1; d_call: .; j_call: TRBJ2-1; cdr3_aa: CASSEWLTDNEQFF; cdr3_nt: TGTGCCAGCAGTGAATGGCTCACCGACAATGAGCAGTTCTTC
clone_size: .; v_call: TRBV2; d_call: .; j_call: TRBJ2-7; cdr3_aa: CASSEAGIPYEQYF; cdr3_nt: TGTGCCAGCAGTGAAGCGGGGATTCCCTACGAGCAGTACTTC
clone_size: once; v_call: TRBV7-9; d_call: .; j_call: TRBJ1-2; cdr3_aa: CASSLVTVDYGYTF; cdr3_nt: TGTGCCAGCAGCTTAGTGACGGTGGATTATGGCTACACCTTC
clone_size: .; v_call: TRBV27; d_call: .; j_call: TRBJ1-1; cdr3_aa: CASSSTGDTEAFF; cdr3_nt: TGTGCCAGCAGTTCTACAGGAGACACTGAAGCTTTCTTT
clone_size: few; v_call: TRBV28; d_call: .; j_call: TRBJ2-7; cdr3_aa: CASLLVGGLEQYF; cdr3_nt: TGTGCCAGCCTCCTGGTGGGAGGTCTAGAGCAGTACTTC
clone_size: .; v_call: TRBV29-1; d_call: TRBD1; j_call: TRBJ1-1; cdr3_aa: CSVGGRQGNTEAFF; cdr3_nt: TGCAGCGTTGGGGGGCGACAGGGAAACACTGAAGCTTTCTTT
clone_size: .; v_call: TRBV27; d_call: TRBD1; j_call: TRBJ2-5; cdr3_aa: CASSLSTGVETQYF; cdr3_nt: TGTGCCAGCAGTTTATCGACAGGGGTAGAGACCCAGTACTTC
clone_size: few; v_call: TRBV30; d_call: .; j_call: TRBJ1-5; cdr3_aa: CAWSEQRNQPQHF; cdr3_nt: TGTGCCTGGAGTGAACAGAGAAATCAGCCCCAGCATTTT
clone_size: .; v_call: TRBV4-2; d_call: TRBD2; j_call: TRBJ2-7; cdr3_aa: CASSQDKRGDTYEQYF; cdr3_nt: TGTGCCAGCAGCCAAGACAAGCGGGGGGACACCTACGAGCAGTACTTC
clone_size: .; v_call: TRBV5-4; d_call: .; j_call: TRBJ1-1; cdr3_aa: CASFKGANTEAFF; cdr3_nt: TGTGCCAGCTTTAAGGGTGCGAACACTGAAGCTTTCTTT
clone_size: .; v_call: TRBV5-6; d_call: .; j_call: TRBJ1-1; cdr3_aa: CASSLAEVTEAFF; cdr3_nt: TGTGCCAGCAGCTTGGCCGAGGTCACTGAAGCTTTCTTT
clone_size: .; v_call: TRBV9; d_call: .; j_call: TRBJ2-3; cdr3_aa: CASSPPNTDTQYF; cdr3_nt: TGTGCCAGCAGCCCCCCTAACACAGATACGCAGTATTTT
clone_size: .; v_call: TRBV6-4; d_call: .; j_call: TRBJ2-3; cdr3_aa: CASSDSSRTTDTQYF; cdr3_nt: TGTGCCAGCAGTGACTCGTCCAGAACCACAGATACGCAGTATTTT
clone_size: .; v_call: TRBV28; d_call: TRBD1; j_call: TRBJ2-7; cdr3_aa: CASSYPGQAYEQYF; cdr3_nt: TGTGCCAGCAGTTATCCGGGACAGGCCTACGAGCAGTACTTC
clone_size: .; v_call: TRBV29-1; d_call: TRBD2; j_call: TRBJ2-3; cdr3_aa: CSAGAGVDTQYF; cdr3_nt: TGCAGCGCCGGGGCGGGGGTAGATACGCAGTATTTT
clone_size: .; v_call: TRBV13; d_call: .; j_call: TRBJ2-1; cdr3_aa: CASSPLEGGDNEQFF; cdr3_nt: TGTGCCAGCAGCCCCCTAGAAGGAGGAGACAATGAGCAGTTCTTC
clone_size: few; v_call: TRBV19; d_call: TRBD1; j_call: TRBJ2-7; cdr3_aa: CASSMPGQGFEQYF; cdr3_nt: TGTGCCAGTAGTATGCCGGGACAGGGGTTCGAGCAGTACTTC
clone_size: .; v_call: TRBV7-9; d_call: TRBD1; j_call: TRBJ1-1; cdr3_aa: CASRNRGVNTEAFF; cdr3_nt: TGTGCCAGCAGGAACAGGGGTGTTAACACTGAAGCTTTCTTT
clone_size: few; v_call: TRBV5-1; d_call: TRBD1; j_call: TRBJ1-1; cdr3_aa: CASSSTTGGYTEAFF; cdr3_nt: TGCGCCAGCAGCTCAACAACAGGGGGCTACACTGAAGCTTTCTTT
clone_size: .; v_call: TRBV21-1; d_call: .; j_call: TRBJ2-5; cdr3_aa: CASSNKWPTQETQYF; cdr3_nt: TGTGCCAGCAGCAATAAGTGGCCAACCCAAGAGACCCAGTACTTC
clone_size: .; v_call: TRBV27; d_call: TRBD1; j_call: TRBJ2-1; cdr3_aa: CASSQLQGATYNEQFF; cdr3_nt: TGTGCCAGCAGCCAACTGCAGGGGGCCACATACAATGAGCAGTTCTTC
clone_size: once; v_call: TRBV24-1; d_call: TRBD2; j_call: TRBJ2-3; cdr3_aa: CATSAASGSPNNPNTQYF; cdr3_nt: TGTGCCACCAGTGCGGCTAGCGGGAGCCCAAATAACCCCAATACGCAGTATTTT
clone_size: once; v_call: TRBV19; d_call: TRBD1; j_call: TRBJ2-7; cdr3_aa: CASAPGQGYYEQYF; cdr3_nt: TGTGCCAGCGCACCGGGACAGGGTTACTACGAGCAGTACTTC
clone_size: .; v_call: TRBV27; d_call: .; j_call: TRBJ1-2; cdr3_aa: CASSPGGHYGYTF; cdr3_nt: TGTGCCAGCAGTCCCGGGGGTCACTATGGCTACACCTTC
clone_size: .; v_call: TRBV24-1; d_call: .; j_call: TRBJ2-3; cdr3_aa: CATSDSGISDTQYF; cdr3_nt: TGTGCCACCAGTGATAGTGGGATCAGCGATACGCAGTATTTT
clone_size: .; v_call: TRBV10-3; d_call: .; j_call: TRBJ2-7; cdr3_aa: CAISEVDLGEQYF; cdr3_nt: TGTGCCATCAGTGAAGTTGATTTGGGGGAGCAGTACTTC
clone_size: .; v_call: TRBV27; d_call: .; j_call: TRBJ2-3; cdr3_aa: CASSLFRGGTDTQYF; cdr3_nt: TGTGCCAGCAGTTTATTCAGGGGAGGCACAGATACGCAGTATTTT